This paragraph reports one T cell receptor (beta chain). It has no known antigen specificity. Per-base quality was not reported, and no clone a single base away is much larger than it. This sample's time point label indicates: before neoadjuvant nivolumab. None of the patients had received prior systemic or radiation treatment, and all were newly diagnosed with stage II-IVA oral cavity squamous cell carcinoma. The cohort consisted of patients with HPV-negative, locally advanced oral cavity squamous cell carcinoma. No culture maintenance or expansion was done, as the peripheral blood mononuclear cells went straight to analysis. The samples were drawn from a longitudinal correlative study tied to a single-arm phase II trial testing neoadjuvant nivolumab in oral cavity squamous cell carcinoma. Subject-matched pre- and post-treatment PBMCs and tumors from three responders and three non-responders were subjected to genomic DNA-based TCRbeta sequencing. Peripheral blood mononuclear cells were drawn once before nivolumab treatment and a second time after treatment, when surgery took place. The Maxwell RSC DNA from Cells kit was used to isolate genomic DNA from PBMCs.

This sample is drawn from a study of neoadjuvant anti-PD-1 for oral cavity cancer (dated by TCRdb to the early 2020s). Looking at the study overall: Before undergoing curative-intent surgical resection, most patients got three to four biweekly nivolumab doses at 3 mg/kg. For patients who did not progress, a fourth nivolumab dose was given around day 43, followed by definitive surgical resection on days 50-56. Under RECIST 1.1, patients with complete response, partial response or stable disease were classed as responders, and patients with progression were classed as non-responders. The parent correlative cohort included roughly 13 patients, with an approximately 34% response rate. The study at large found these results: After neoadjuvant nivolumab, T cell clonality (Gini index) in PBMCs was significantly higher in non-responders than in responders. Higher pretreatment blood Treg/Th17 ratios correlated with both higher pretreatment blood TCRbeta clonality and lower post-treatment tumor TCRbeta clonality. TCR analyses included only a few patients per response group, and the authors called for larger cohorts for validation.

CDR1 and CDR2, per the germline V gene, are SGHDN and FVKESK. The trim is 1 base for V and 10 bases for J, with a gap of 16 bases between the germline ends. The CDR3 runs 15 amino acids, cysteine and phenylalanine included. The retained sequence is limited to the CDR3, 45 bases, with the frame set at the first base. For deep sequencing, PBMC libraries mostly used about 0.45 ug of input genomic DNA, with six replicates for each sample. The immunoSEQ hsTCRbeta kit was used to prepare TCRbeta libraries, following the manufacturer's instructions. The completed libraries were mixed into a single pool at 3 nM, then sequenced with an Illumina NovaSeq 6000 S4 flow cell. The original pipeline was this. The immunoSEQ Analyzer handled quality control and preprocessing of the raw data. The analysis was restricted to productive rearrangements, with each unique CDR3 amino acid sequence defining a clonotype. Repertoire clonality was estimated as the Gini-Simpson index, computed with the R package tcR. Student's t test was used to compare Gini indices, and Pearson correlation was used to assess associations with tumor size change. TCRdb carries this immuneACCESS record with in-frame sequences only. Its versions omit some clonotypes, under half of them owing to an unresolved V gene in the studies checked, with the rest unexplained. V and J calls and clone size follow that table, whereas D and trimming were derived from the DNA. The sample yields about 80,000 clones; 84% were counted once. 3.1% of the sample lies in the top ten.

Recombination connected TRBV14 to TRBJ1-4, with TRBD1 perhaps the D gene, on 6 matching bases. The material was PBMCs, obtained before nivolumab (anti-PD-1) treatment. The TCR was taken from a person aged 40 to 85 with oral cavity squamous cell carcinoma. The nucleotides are TGTGCCAGCAGCCAAGGGCTCTCGACAGGAGGAAAACTGTTTTTT. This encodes CASSQGLSTGGKLFF. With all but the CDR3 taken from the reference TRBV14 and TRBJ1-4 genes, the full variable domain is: EAGVTQFPSHSVIEKGQTVTLRCDPISGHDNLYWYRRVMGKEIKFLLHFVKESKQDESGMPNNRFLAERTGGTYSTLKVQPAELEDSGVYFCASSQGLSTGGKLFFGSGTQLSVL.